This TCR beta chain was identified during a study of T cell changes during pregnancy in multiple sclerosis. Germline V gene sequence: CDR1 SGDLS, CDR2 YYNGEE. Trimming shortened V by 0 bases and J by 7 bases, and 16 bases separated the two germline ends. This CDR3 is 16 amino acids long. Only in-frame clones appear in the TCRdb table, and some are missing; sequencing was by immunoSEQ multiplex PCR. The repertoire includes 30,000 to 45,000 clones, about nine tenths of them detected once, and approximately 0.47% sits in the top ten. The source of this sequence is a female donor in good health, enrolled as a control in a pregnancy study. The source was CD4+ T cells from peripheral blood mononuclear cells, collected in the second trimester of pregnancy. V gene TRBV9 combines with J gene TRBJ2-2; D may be TRBD2 (5 bases). The CDR3 DNA reads TGTGCCAGCAGCGTAGCTCCTATGGGAGCTGGCGGGGAGCTGTTTTTT. This translates into CASSVAPMGAGGELFF.